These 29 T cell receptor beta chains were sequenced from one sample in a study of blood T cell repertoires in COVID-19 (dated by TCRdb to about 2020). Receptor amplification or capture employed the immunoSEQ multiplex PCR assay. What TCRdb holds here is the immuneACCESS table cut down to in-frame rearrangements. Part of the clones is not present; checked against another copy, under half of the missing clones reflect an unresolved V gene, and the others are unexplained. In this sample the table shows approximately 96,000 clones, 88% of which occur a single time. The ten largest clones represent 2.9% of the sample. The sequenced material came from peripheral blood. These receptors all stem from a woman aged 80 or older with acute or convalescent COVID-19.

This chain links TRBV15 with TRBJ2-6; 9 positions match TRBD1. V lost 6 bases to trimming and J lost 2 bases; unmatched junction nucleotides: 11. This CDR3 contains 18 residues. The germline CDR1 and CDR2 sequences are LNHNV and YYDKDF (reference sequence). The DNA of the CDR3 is TGTGCCACCAGTAAAAGATACGGGACAGGGACTGGGGCCAACGTCCTGACTTTC. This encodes CATSKRYGTGTGANVLTF.

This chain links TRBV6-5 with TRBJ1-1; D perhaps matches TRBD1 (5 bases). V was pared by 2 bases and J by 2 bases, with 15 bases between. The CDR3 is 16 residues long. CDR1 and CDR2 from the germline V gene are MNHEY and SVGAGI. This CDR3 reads CASSYPPGAPNTEAFF. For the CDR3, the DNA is TGTGCCAGCAGTTACCCGCCTGGGGCACCTAACACTGAAGCTTTCTTT.

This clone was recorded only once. The CDR3 sequence is CASRDTSNYGYTF. CDR3 nucleotide sequence: TGTGCCAGCAGGGACACTTCTAACTATGGCTACACCTTC. V is TRBV28 and J is TRBJ1-2, with a possible D match to TRBD1 (5 bases). Looked up from germline, CDR1 is MDHEN and CDR2 is SYDVKM. Trimming cost V 6 bases and J 0 bases, with 8 bases left between them. The CDR3 has 13 amino acids.

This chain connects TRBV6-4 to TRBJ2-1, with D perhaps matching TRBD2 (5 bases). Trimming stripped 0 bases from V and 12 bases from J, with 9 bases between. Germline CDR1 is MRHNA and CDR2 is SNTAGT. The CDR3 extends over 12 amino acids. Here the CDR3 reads CASSDSEAVQFF. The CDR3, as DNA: TGTGCCAGCAGTGACTCTGAAGCGGTGCAGTTCTTC.

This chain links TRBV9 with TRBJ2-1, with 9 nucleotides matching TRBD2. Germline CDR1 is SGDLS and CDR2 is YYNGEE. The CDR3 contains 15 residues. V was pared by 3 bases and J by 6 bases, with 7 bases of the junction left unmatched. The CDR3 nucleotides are TGTGCCAGCAGCGCAGAGGAGACTAGCGGCAATGAGCAGTTCTTC. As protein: CASSAEETSGNEQFF. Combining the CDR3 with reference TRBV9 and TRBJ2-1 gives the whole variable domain DSGVTQTPKHLITATGQRVTLRCSPRSGDLSVYWYQQSLDQGLQFLIQYYNGEERAKGNILERFSAQQFPDLHSELNLSSLELGDSALYFCASSAEETSGNEQFFGPGTRLTVL.

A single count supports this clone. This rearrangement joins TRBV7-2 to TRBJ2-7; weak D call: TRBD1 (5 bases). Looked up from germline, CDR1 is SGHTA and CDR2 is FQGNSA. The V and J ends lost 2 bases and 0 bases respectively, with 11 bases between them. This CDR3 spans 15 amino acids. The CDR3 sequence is CASSLSGQPSYEQYF. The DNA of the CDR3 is TGTGCCAGCAGCTTATCAGGGCAGCCCTCCTACGAGCAGTACTTC.

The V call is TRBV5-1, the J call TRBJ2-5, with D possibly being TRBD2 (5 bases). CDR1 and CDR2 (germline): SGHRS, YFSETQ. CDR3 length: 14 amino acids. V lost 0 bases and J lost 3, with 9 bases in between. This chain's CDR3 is CASSLGTYEETQYF. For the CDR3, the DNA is TGCGCCAGCAGCTTGGGGACTTATGAAGAGACCCAGTACTTC. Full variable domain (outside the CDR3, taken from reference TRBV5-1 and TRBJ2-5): KAGVTQTPRYLIKTRGQQVTLSCSPISGHRSVSWYQQTPGQGLQFLFEYFSETQRNKGNFPGRFSGRQFSNSRSEMNVSTLELGDSALYLCASSLGTYEETQYFGPGTRLLVL.

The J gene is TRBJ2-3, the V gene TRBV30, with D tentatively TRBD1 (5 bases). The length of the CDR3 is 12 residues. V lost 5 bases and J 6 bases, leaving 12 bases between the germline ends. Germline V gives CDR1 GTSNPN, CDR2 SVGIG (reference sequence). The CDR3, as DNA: TGTGCCTGGGAGACGAACAGGGATACGCAGTATTTT. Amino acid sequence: CAWETNRDTQYF.

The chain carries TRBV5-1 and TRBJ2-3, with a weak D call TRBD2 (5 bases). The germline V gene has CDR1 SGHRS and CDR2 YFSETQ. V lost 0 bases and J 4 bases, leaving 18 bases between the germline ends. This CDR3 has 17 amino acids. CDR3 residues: CASSLALIGGFADTQYF. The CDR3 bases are TGCGCCAGCAGCTTGGCCTTGATTGGCGGGTTTGCAGATACGCAGTATTTT.

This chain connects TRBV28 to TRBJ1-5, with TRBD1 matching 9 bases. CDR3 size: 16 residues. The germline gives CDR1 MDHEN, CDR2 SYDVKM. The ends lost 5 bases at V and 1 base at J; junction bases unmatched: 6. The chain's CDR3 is CASSPPGQGSNQPQHF. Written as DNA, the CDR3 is TGTGCCAGCAGTCCCCCGGGACAGGGAAGCAATCAGCCCCAGCATTTT.

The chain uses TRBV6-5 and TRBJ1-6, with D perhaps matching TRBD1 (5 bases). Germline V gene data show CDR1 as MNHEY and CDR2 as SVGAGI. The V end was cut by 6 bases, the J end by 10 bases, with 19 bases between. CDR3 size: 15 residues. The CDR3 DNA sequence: TGTGCCAGCAGCGGCACCCTTGTGGGGCTCTCACCCCTCCACTTT. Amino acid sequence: CASSGTLVGLSPLHF.

The DNA for the CDR3 is TGCGCCAGCACTCCGGGAGGGCAGGCAGATACGCAGTATTTT. Translated, it gives CASTPGGQADTQYF. The chain has TRBV5-1 and TRBJ2-3; the match to TRBD2 covers 8 bases. The CDR3 covers 14 residues. Germline lookup yields CDR1 SGHRS and CDR2 YFSETQ. Trimming cost V 6 bases and J 4 bases; bases outside gene matches: 7.

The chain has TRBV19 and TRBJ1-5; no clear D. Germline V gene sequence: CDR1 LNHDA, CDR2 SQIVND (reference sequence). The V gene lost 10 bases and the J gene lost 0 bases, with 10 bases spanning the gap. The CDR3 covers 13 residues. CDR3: CATQAYSNQPQHF. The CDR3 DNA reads TGTGCCACTCAGGCTTATAGCAATCAGCCCCAGCATTTT.

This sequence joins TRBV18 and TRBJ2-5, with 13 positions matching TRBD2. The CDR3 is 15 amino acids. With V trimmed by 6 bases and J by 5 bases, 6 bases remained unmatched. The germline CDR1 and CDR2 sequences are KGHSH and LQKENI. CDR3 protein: CASSQLAGGPETQYF. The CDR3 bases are TGTGCCAGCTCTCAACTAGCGGGAGGGCCGGAGACCCAGTACTTC.

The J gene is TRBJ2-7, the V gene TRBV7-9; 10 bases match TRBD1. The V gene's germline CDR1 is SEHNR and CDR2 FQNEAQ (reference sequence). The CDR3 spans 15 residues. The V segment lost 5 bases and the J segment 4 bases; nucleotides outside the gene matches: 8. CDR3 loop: CASSKRQGAVYEQYF. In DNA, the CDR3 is TGTGCCAGCAGCAAGAGACAGGGGGCGGTGTACGAGCAGTACTTC.

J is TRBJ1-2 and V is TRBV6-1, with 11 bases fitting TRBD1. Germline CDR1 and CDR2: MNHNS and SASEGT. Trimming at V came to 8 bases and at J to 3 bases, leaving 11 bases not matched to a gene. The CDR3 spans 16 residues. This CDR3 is CASRGDRGDLDYGYTF. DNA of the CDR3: TGTGCCAGCCGTGGGGACAGGGGGGACTTAGACTATGGCTACACCTTC.

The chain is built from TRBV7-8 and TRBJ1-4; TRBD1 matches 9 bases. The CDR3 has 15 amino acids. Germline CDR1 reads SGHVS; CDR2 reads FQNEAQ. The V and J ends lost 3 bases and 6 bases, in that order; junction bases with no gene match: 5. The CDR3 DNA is TGTGCCAGCAGCTTTGGACAGGGGTTGTATGAAAAACTGTTTTTT. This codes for CASSFGQGLYEKLFF.

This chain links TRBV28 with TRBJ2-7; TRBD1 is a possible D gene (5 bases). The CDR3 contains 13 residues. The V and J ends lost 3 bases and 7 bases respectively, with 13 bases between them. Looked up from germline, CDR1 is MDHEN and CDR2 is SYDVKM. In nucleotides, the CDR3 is TGTGCCAGCAGTTTTTCGGCAGGGTGGGAGCAGTACTTC. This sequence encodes CASSFSAGWEQYF.

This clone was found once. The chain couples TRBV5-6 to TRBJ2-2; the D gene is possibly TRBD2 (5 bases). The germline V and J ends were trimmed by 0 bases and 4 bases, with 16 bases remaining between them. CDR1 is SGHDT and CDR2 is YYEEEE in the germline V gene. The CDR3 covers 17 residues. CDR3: CASSLALWRRVTGELFF. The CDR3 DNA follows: TGTGCCAGCAGCTTGGCCTTGTGGAGGCGGGTCACCGGGGAGCTGTTTTTT. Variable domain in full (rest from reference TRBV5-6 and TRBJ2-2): DAGVTQSPTHLIKTRGQQVTLRCSPKSGHDTVSWYQQALGQGPQFIFQYYEEEERQRGNFPDRFSGHQFPNYSSELNVNALLLGDSALYLCASSLALWRRVTGELFFGEGSRLTVL.

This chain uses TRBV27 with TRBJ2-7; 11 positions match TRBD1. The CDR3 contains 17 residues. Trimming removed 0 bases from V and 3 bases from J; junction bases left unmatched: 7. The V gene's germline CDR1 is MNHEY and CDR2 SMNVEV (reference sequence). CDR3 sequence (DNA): TGTGCCAGCAGTTTATCCCCCGGGACAGGGGGATTCTACGAGCAGTACTTC. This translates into CASSLSPGTGGFYEQYF.

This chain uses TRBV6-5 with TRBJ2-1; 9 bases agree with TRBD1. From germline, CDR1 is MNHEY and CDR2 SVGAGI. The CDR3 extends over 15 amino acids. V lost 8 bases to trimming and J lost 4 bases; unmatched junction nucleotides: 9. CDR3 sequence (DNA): TGTGCCAGCTCAAGAGGACAGGGGTTTTACAATGAGCAGTTCTTC. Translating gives CASSRGQGFYNEQFF.

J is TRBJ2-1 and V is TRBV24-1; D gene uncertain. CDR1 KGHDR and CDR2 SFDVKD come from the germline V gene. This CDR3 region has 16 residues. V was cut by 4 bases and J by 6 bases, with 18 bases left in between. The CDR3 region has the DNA TGTGCCACCAGTGACGCTACCGGGTTTGGCCTCAATGAGCAGTTCTTC. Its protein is CATSDATGFGLNEQFF.

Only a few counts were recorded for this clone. As DNA, the CDR3 is TGCAGTGCTCAGGACAGGGCTGAAGCTTTCTTT. Translated: CSAQDRAEAFF. The chain links TRBV20-1 to TRBJ1-1, with TRBD1 matching 8 bases. Germline V gene data show CDR1 as DFQATT and CDR2 as SNEGSKA (reference sequence). After removal of 5 bases from V and 6 bases from J, the junction contained 2 bases not matched to a gene. This CDR3 spans 11 amino acids.

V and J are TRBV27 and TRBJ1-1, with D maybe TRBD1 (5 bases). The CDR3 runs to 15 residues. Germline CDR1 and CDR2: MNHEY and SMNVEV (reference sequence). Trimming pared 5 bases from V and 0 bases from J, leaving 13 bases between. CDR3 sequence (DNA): TGTGCCAGCAGTCCCTCGACAGTCATGAACACTGAAGCTTTCTTT. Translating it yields CASSPSTVMNTEAFF.

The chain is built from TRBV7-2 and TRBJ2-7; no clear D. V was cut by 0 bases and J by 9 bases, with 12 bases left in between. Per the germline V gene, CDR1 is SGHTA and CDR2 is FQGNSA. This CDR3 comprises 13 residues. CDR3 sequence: CASSLAAPVGQYF. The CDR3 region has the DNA TGTGCCAGCAGCTTAGCGGCTCCAGTTGGGCAGTACTTC.

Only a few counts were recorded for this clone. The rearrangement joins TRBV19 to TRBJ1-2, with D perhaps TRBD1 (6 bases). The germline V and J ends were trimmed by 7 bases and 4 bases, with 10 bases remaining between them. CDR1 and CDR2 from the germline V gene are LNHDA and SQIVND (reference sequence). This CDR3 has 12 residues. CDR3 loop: CASISDSYGYTF. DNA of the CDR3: TGTGCCAGTATATCGGACAGCTATGGCTACACCTTC.

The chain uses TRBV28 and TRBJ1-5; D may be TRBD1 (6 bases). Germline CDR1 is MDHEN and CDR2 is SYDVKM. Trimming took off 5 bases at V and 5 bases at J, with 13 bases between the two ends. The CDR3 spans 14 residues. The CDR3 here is CASSPGQTHQPQHF. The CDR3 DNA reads TGTGCCAGCAGTCCCGGACAGACCCATCAGCCCCAGCATTTT.

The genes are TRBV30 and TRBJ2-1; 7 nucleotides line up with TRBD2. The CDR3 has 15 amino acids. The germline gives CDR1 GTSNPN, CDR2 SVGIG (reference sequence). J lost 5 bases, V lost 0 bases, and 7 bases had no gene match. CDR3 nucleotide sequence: TGTGCCTGGAGTGTGAGAGCGGGAAGGCACAATGAGCAGTTCTTC. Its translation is CAWSVRAGRHNEQFF.

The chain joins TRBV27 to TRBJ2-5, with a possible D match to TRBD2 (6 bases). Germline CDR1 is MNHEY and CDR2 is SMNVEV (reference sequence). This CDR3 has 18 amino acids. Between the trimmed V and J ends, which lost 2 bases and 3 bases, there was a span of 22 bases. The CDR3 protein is CASSLTHGTFSSEETQYF. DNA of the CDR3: TGTGCCAGCAGTTTAACCCATGGCACCTTCTCTAGCGAAGAGACCCAGTACTTC.